This record covers a single TCR beta chain. The antigen remains unidentified. The data stem from a study of T-cell memory formation after mild COVID-19. Study conclusions and caveats: Clones shrinking from day 15 to 85 showed even CD4/CD8 mixes; later expanders tilted CD4+. Contracting CD4+ clones were located mainly in CM and EM, and CD8+ clones in EMRA.

Germline V lookup: CDR1 SGHDT, CDR2 YYEEEE. V lost 2 bases, J lost 2 bases, and 14 bases lay in between. The CDR3 loop spans 15 amino acids. TCRdb re-called the 5' RACE reads with MiXCR, one entry per CDR3 protein. This sample yields fewer than 300,000 distinct CDR3 sequences, of which roughly 18% are seen a single time; around 23% belongs to the top ten. Sequences were obtained from PBMCs or a T cell subset sorted from them (not recorded which). The TCR sequence derives from a man aged 18 to 29 who had mild COVID-19 (a few samples of this study predate the infection). Cell type and time point are not known. The chain uses TRBV5-6 and TRBJ2-7; D is unresolved. The CDR3 here is CASSFISLLTYEQYF. The CDR3 DNA reads TGTGCCAGCAGCTTTATATCACTTTTGACCTACGAGCAGTACTTC.